The entry below gives a single T cell receptor (beta chain) sequence along with its context. The antigen is unknown. TCR sequencing used cDNA made by reverse transcription of extracted RNA. Here immunoSEQ multiplex PCR was the method, and the copy in TCRdb shows in-frame clones only, minus some. The sample comprises around 210,000 clones, approximately 53% of which are singletons, and 4.9% rests with the top ten. This specimen belongs to a study of CD8+ T cells in alopecia areata. Findings and caveats of the study: The study also sequences resident alphabeta T cells of normal skin in scalp samples. Elevated clonality characterized lesional scalp relative to normal scalp, particularly in alopecia totalis/universalis.

The CDR3 spans 12 residues. Germline V gene data show CDR1 as GTSNPN and CDR2 as SVGIG (reference sequence). The V and J ends lost 5 bases and 4 bases, in that order; junction bases with no gene match: 3. CD4+ and CD8+ T cells were sorted from PBMCs stained for CD3, CD4 and CD8. The sequencing sample was made of CD8+ T cells sorted from blood. The receptor comes from a human donor in good health. V gene TRBV30 combines with J gene TRBJ2-5; 8 nucleotides align to TRBD1. The CDR3 DNA follows: TGTGCCTGGGCAGGGGGCAGAGAGACCCAGTACTTC. It specifies CAWAGGRETQYF.